This T cell receptor (beta chain) came from a study of T-cell reconstitution after alpha-beta-depleted transplantation in children. Study results and limitations: The study reportedly traced alpha-beta T cells about two months after transplant to several hundred expanded graft clones.

Germline V gene data show CDR1 as MDHEN and CDR2 as SYDVKM. The CDR3 extends over 14 amino acids. V was clipped by 6 bases and J by 3 bases, with 15 bases between them. This clonotype was detected many times. Its antigen is unknown. As it was prepared, the TCRbeta library received unique molecular identifiers. TCRdb reanalysed the PCR reads using MiXCR and keeps one entry per CDR3 protein. This sample has hundreds of thousands of distinct CDR3 sequences, with 13% found just once. The clonotype originates from a male patient aged 10 to 17 who had a stem cell transplant for acute myeloid leukemia, so the T cells may come from the graft donor. Sequenced here: PBMCs, mostly from graft donor cells, sampled 360 days after TCRalphabeta/CD19-depleted stem cell transplant. The chain combines TRBV28 with TRBJ2-7; D gene uncertain. The CDR3 sequence: CASSPGRFVYEQYF. CDR3 nucleotide sequence: TGTGCCAGCAGCCCCGGCCGTTTTGTCTACGAGCAGTACTTC.